The T cell receptor (beta chain) described here comes from a study of glioma-infiltrating T cells after dendritic cell vaccination (dated by TCRdb to 2016 to 2017). A note on the overall study: The cohort included some 15 glioblastoma patients drawn from Phase I and II dendritic cell vaccination trials, of whom 9 were newly diagnosed and 6 had recurrent disease. In glioblastoma patients vaccinated with dendritic cells, deep sequencing of TCR beta CDR3 regions served to measure the amount of tumor-infiltrating lymphocytes and to compare repertoires between tumor and blood. Survival after dendritic cell vaccination was correlated with TCR sequencing metrics such as TIL content and the overlap between tumor and blood repertoires. Each patient got three intradermal injections of the dendritic cell vaccine, spaced at biweekly intervals, in the arm below the axilla. Between the early 2000s and the early 2010s, the patients were given dendritic cell vaccination pulsed with autologous tumor lysate. The vaccine consisted of monocyte-derived dendritic cells cultured about 7 days with IL-4 and GM-CSF, then pulsed overnight with autologous tumor lysate. What the study reported, not specific to this receptor: Longer time to progression and overall survival after dendritic cell vaccination were predicted by higher estimated pretreatment TIL content. The response model built on TCR overlap across three groups was characterized as speculative, with prospective validation still needed. The cohort was small and heterogeneous, few patients had complete blood and tumor sets, and even fewer had initial-recurrent tumor pairs. No direct relationship between TCR clonality and survival was found, suggesting that a diverse polyclonal response may matter.

The immunoSEQ assay amplified TCRB CDR3 regions from about 2 micrograms of genomic DNA, or from all available DNA when less than that amount was available. The multiplex PCR employed 60 forward primers targeting TCR V beta segments and 13 reverse primers targeting J beta segments. To estimate reads per starting template, synthetic control templates were spiked into each sample at limiting dilution. The Illumina HiSeq System generated 87 bp sequencing reads. Concerning the study's data processing: PCR and sequencing errors were removed by merging closely related sequences with a nearest neighbor algorithm. TCR overlap was measured as the percentage of unique tumor TCR beta sequences that were also present in the peripheral blood of the same patient. TCRdb re-hosts the immuneACCESS table, in-frame sequences only. Its copies lack some clones; in the studies checked, an unresolved V gene accounts for under half of them, and the cause for the rest is not known. The V and J calls and clone size were taken over from that table, and D and trimming were inferred from the DNA. Within this sample are under 75,000 clones, with under 90% of them counted one time only. About 9% of the sample lies in the top ten.

From V the trimming removes 0 bases and from J it removes 2 bases, while the gene matches leave 6 bases of the junction unaccounted for. Based on the germline V gene, the CDR1 and CDR2 sequences are WSHSY and SAAADI. Including the terminal cysteine and phenylalanine, the CDR3 comprises 18 residues. The read is trimmed to its CDR3 DNA, 54 bases read in frame from base 1. With respect to this clone: The antigen it recognizes is unknown. No clone much larger than this one lies a single base away; base qualities are absent.

What this sample's time point label stands for: after dendritic cell vaccination, including at tumor progression/relapse. Patients were selected for having adequate residual fresh-frozen tumor tissue and more than two years of available survival data. Molecular status otherwise varied across the glioblastoma patients, but none of them carried an isocitrate dehydrogenase mutation. PBMC were collected before vaccination, two weeks after the third vaccination, and at tumor progression when it occurred. Genomic DNA was extracted with the Qiagen DNeasy Blood extraction Kit. The sample consisted of blood, taken after dendritic cell vaccination. The rearranged chain carries TRBV10-2 and TRBJ2-2, with TRBD2 matching 10 junction bases. This TCR derives from a human donor with glioblastoma. CDR3 sequence: CASSESPSGGHNTGELFF. The nucleotides read TGCGCCAGCAGTGAGTCCCCTAGCGGGGGTCACAACACCGGGGAGCTGTTTTTT.